The present TCR beta chain was sequenced within a study of blood T cell repertoires in COVID-19. Study in general: PBMCs, B-cell-depleted T cells, or T cells provided the cDNA or gDNA that made up the material.

V was shortened by 2 bases and J by 4 bases, with 17 bases between the two germline ends. This CDR3 region has 16 residues. Germline values: CDR1 MGHRA, CDR2 YSYEKL. Original processing notes: Reference gene primer amplification gave estimated nucleated cell counts. Method: immunoSEQ multiplex PCR; TCRdb's copy keeps in-frame clones and lacks some. That table gives V, J and clone size, and the DNA gave D and trimming. The profile covers under 200,000 clones, with about 82% appearing a single time and 6.5% taken by the ten largest. The TCR was taken from a man in his 70s with active or convalescent COVID-19. V and J are TRBV4-1 and TRBJ1-1; possibly TRBD1 for D (6 bases). Sequencing was performed on peripheral blood. The CDR3 DNA sequence: TGCGCCAGCAGCCAACGCCCGCTCAGGGGAGCCACTGAAGCTTTCTTT. This gives the protein CASSQRPLRGATEAFF.